This T cell receptor beta chain comes out of a study of T cells in Graves' hyperthyroidism and ophthalmopathy. This clonotype turned up a few times. Amplified TCR beta CDR3 regions came from RNA transcripts. First-round RT-PCR of the TCR CDR3 relied on the HTBI primer set. TCRdb itself ran the multiplex PCR reads through MiXCR, one entry per CDR3 protein. The repertoire holds approximately 600,000 distinct CDR3 sequences, with 12% to 15% as singletons. CDR1 is LNHDA, CDR2 SQIVND, per germline (reference sequence). V was pared by 5 bases and J by 3 bases, with 14 bases between. The CDR3 covers 14 residues.

Sequencing was done on a sample of blood. The receptor was derived from a woman aged 18-30 years with Graves' ophthalmopathy. The rearrangement joins TRBV19 to TRBJ2-7; no definite D call. The CDR3 nucleotides are TGTGCCAGTAGTCCCCGGCCGGGCATCTACGAGCAGTACTTC. Protein: CASSPRPGIYEQYF.